This T cell receptor (beta chain) appears in the sequencing data of a study of cytomegalovirus exposure and HLA in healthy donors. Whole-study context: Of some 360 genotyped donors, 81% clustered with self-reported Caucasian donors. Study-level results: Of the V segments, some could not be distinguished, including TRBV6-2 and TRBV6-3, and were excluded. Reportedly, TCR beta sequences accurately predicted HLA-A and HLA-B alleles in most subjects.

A word on this clone: The antigen is unknown.

In germline, CDR1 is SGHDT, CDR2 YYEEEE. Losses at the gene ends were 4 bases for V and 10 bases for J; bases not matched to a gene: 9. The CDR3 runs to 15 residues. The primer mix had 60 Vbeta and 13 Jbeta primers. The protocol was immunoSEQ multiplex PCR, while the TCRdb copy is restricted to in-frame clones and leaves out a portion. The repertoire holds about 160,000 clones, with about 72% as singletons. Source material: PBMCs. The TCR sequence derives from a man aged 25 to 40 in good health and CMV-seropositive. The rearrangement uses TRBV5-6 and TRBJ1-6; the match to TRBD1 covers 9 bases. The CDR3 protein is CASSPGGTGRSPLHF. The CDR3 nucleotides are TGTGCCAGCAGCCCGGGAGGGACAGGGCGATCACCCCTCCACTTT.